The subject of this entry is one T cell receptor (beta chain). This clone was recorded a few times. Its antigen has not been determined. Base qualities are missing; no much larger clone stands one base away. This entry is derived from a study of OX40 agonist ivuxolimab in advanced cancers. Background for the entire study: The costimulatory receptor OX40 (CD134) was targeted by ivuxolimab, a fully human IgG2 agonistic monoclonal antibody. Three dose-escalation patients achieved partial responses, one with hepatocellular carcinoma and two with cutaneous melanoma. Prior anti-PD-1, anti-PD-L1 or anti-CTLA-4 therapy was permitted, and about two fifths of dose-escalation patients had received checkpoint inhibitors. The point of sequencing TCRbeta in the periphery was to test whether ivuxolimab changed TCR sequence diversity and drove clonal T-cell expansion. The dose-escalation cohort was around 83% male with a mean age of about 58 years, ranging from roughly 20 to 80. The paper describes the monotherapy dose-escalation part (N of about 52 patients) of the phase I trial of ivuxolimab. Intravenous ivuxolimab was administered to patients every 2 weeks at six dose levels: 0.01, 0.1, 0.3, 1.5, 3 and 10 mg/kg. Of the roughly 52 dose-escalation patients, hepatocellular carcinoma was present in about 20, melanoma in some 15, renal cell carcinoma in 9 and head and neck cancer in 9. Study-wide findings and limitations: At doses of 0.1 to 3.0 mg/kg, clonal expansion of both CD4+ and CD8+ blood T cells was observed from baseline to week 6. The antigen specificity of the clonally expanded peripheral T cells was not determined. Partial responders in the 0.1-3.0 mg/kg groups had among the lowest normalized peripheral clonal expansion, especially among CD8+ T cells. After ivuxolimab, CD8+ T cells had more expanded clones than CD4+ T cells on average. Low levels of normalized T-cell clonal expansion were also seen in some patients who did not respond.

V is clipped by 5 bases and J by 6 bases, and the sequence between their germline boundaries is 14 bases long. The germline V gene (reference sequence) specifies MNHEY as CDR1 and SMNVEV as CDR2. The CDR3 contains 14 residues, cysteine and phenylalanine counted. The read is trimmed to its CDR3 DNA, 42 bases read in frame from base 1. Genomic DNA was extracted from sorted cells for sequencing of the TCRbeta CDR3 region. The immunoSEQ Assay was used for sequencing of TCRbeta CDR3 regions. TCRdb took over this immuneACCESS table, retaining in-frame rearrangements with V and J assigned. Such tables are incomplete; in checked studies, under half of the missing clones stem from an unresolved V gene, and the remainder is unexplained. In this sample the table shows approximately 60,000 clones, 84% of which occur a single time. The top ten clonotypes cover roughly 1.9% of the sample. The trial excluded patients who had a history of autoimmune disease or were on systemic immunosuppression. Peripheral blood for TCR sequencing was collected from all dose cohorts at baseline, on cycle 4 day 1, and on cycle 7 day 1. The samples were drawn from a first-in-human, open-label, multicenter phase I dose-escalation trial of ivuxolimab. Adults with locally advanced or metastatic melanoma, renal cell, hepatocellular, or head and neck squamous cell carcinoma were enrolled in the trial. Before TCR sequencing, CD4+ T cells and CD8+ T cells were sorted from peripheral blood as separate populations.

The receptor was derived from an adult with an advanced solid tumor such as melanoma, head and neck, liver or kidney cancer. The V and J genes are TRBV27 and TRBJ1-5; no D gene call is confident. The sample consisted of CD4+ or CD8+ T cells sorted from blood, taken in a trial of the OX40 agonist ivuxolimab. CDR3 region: CASSNPGSTQPQHF. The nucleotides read TGTGCCAGCAGTAACCCCGGGAGTACTCAGCCCCAGCATTTT.